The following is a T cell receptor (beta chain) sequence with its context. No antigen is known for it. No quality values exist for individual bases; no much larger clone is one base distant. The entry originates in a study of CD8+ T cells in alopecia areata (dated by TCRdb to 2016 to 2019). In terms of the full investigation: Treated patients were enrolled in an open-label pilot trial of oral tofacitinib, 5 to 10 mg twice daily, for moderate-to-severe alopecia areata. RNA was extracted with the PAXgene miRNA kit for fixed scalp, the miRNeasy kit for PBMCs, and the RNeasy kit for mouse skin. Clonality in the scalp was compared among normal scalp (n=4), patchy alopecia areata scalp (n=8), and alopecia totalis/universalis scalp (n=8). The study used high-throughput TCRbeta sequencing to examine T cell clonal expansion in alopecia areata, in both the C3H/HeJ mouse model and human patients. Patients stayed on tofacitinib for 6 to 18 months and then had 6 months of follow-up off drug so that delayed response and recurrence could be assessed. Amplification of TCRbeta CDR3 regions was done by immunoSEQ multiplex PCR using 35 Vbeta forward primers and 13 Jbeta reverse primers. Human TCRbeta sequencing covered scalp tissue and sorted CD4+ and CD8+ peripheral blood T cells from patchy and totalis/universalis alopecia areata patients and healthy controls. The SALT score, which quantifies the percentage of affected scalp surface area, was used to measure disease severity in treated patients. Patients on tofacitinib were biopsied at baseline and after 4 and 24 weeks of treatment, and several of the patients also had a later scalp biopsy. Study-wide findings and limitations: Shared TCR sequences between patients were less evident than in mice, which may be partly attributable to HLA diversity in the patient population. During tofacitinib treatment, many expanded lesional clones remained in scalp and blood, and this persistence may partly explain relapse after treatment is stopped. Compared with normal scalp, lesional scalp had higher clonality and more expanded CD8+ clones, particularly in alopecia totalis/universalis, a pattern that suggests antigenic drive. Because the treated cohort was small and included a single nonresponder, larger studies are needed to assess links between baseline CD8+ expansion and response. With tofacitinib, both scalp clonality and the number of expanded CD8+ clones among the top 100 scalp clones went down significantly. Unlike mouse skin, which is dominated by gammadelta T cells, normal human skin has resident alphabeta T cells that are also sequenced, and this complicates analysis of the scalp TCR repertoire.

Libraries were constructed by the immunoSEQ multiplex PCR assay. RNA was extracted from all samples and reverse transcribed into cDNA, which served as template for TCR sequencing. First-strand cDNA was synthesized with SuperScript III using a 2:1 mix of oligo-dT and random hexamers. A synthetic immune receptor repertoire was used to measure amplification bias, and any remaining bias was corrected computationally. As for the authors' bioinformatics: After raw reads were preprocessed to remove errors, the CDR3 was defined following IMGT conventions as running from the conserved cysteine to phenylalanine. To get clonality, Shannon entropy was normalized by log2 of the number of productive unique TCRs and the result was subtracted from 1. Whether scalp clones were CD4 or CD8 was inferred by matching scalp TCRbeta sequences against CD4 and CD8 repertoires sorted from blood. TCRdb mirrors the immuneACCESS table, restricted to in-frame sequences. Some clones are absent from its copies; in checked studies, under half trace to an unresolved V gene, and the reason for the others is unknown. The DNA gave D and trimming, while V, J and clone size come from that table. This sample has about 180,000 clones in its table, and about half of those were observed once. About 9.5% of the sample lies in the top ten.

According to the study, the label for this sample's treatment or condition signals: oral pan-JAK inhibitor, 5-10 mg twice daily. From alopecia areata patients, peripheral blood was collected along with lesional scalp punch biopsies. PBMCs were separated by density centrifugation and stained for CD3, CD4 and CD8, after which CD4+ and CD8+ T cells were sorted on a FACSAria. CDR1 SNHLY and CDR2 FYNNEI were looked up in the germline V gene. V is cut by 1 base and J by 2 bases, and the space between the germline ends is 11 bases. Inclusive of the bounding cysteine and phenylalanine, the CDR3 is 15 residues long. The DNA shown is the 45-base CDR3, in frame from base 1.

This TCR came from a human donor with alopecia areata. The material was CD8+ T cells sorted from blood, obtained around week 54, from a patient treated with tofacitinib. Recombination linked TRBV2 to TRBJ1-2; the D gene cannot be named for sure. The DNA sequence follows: TGTGCCAGCAGTGAAGAAGTGGCGGCGAACTATGGCTACACCTTC. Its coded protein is CASSEEVAANYGYTF. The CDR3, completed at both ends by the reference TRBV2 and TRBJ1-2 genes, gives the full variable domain EPEVTQTPSHQVTQMGQEVILRCVPISNHLYFYWYRQILGQKVEFLVSFYNNEISEKSEIFDDQFSVERPDGSNFTLKIRSTKLEDSAMYFCASSEEVAANYGYTFGSGTRLTVV.